This T cell receptor (beta chain) comes out of a study of beta chain features in type 1 diabetes. The junction had 11 bases not matched to a gene; V was cut back by 4 bases and J by 4 bases. This CDR3 spans 16 amino acids. The V gene's germline CDR1 is SQVTM and CDR2 ANQGSEA. Of the isolated RNA, all was reverse transcribed, and so the sequenced material was expressed TCRB transcripts. Some clones are missing from TCRdb's copy, which holds only in-frame ones; the method was immunoSEQ multiplex PCR. The sample holds under 450,000 clones, approximately 15% seen once. Sequencing was performed on naive CD4+ T cells from blood. The clonotype was recovered from a man aged 25-45 years in good health. This chain uses TRBV29-1 with TRBJ1-5, with 9 bases aligning to TRBD1. The CDR3, as DNA: TGCAGCGTTGTAGTATCCGGGACAGGGTCGAATCAGCCCCAGCATTTT. It specifies CSVVVSGTGSNQPQHF.